The clone carrying this T cell receptor beta chain came up a few times. As yet, its antigen is unknown. CDR3 length equals 15 residues. Germline CDR1 and CDR2: SGHVS and FQNEAQ. V was shortened by 8 bases and J by 2 bases, with 13 bases between the two germline ends. The entry originates in a study of beta chain features in type 1 diabetes. Isolation of CD4+ naive, central memory, regulatory and stem cell-like memory cells was achieved by sorting via CD45RO/CCR7/CD25/CD127/CD95/CD27. Investigators reverse transcribed all isolated RNA, so they sequenced expressed TCRB transcripts. The data were produced by immunoSEQ multiplex PCR, yet TCRdb's version contains in-frame clones alone and is incomplete. The sample has some 110,000 clones; about a sixth are singletons. Study conclusions and caveats: TCRB CDR3s from Type 1 diabetes patients were moderately but significantly shorter in all four CD4+ subsets. Whether HLA type affects TCRB rearrangement stayed undetermined in the present work.

The chain couples TRBV7-8 to TRBJ2-6; D unresolved. This TCR was sampled from a man younger than 45 with type 1 diabetes. The source material was central memory CD4+ T cells from blood. The CDR3 sequence is CASANGLPGANVLTF. Here the CDR3 DNA reads TGTGCCAGCGCTAACGGCCTACCTGGGGCCAACGTCCTGACTTTC.